The clone carrying this T cell receptor (beta chain) was seen ten or more times. TCRdb ran MiXCR on the RT-PCR reads and lists one entry per CDR3 protein. The sample records almost 700,000 distinct CDR3 sequences, approximately 15% being singletons. The germline V gene encodes CDR1 MNHEY and CDR2 SVGEGT. This CDR3 is built from 14 residues. The V gene lost 0 bases and the J gene lost 3 bases, with 8 bases spanning the gap. The source of this sequence is a female donor in good health, serving as a healthy control. This chain joins TRBV6-2 or TRBV6-3 and TRBJ1-1; the D is unclear. Sequencing input: memory CD4+ T cells from blood. CDR3 in DNA: TGTGCCAGCAGTTACTCGGGGTCAGACACTGAAGCTTTCTTT. Its protein product is CASSYSGSDTEAFF.